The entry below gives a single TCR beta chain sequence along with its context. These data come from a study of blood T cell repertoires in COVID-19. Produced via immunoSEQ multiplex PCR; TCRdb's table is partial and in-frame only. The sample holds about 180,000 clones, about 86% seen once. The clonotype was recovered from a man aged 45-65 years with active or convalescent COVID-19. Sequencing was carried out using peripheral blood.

Written as DNA, the CDR3 is TGTGCCAGCAGTTCGGACAGGGGGCTCGCTGGGGCCAACGTCCTGACTTTC. Translating gives CASSSDRGLAGANVLTF. The chain carries TRBV27 and TRBJ2-6, with TRBD1 identical over 11 bases. Germline trimming cut 4 bases from V and 2 bases from J; bases unmatched to any gene: 4. Germline V gene data show CDR1 as MNHEY and CDR2 as SMNVEV (reference sequence). The CDR3 runs 17 residues.